This entry lists 14 T cell receptor beta chains sequenced from one sample in a study of control samples from healthy donors and cancer patients (dated by TCRdb to 2019 to 2021). The library was produced with the immunoSEQ multiplex PCR assay. TCRdb re-hosts the immuneACCESS table, in-frame sequences only. Its copies lack some clones; in the studies checked, an unresolved V gene accounts for under half of them, and the cause for the rest is not known. This sample comprises approximately 180,000 clones, approximately 94% of them detected only once. Approximately 1.5% of the sample rests with the top ten. Sequencing was performed on blood. The receptors derive from a woman in her late teens or twenties in good health.

The V and J genes are TRBV18 and TRBJ1-5; unclear D gene. Trimming removed 2 bases at V and 9 bases at J, with 8 bases between. The CDR3 extends over 12 amino acids. Germline V lookup: CDR1 KGHSH, CDR2 LQKENI. Here the CDR3 DNA reads TGTGCCAGCTCACCAACGGGGTGGCCCCAGCATTTT. This translates into CASSPTGWPQHF. The full variable domain, in which reference TRBV18 and TRBJ1-5 provide the parts outside the CDR3, is NAGVMQNPRHLVRRRGQEARLRCSPMKGHSHVYWYRQLPEEGLKFMVYLQKENIIDESGMPKERFSAEFPKEGPSILRIQQVVRGDSAAYFCASSPTGWPQHFGDGTRLSIL.

This sequence joins TRBV18 and TRBJ1-1; D may be TRBD1 (5 bases). Between the trimmed V and J ends, which lost 6 bases and 1 base, there was a span of 15 bases. Germline V lookup: CDR1 KGHSH, CDR2 LQKENI. The CDR3 loop spans 15 amino acids. The DNA of the CDR3 is TGTGCCAGCTCTCACTCGCCTCAGGGGAACACTGAAGCTTTCTTT. Translation gives CASSHSPQGNTEAFF.

This clone was found once. This CDR3 is CAISESSYTEAFF. The CDR3 DNA reads as TGTGCCATCAGTGAGTCAAGTTACACTGAAGCTTTCTTT. This chain joins TRBV10-3 and TRBJ1-1; no reliable D call. The CDR3 sequence is 13 residues long. V lost 0 bases and J 3 bases, leaving 5 bases between the germline ends. CDR1 and CDR2 (germline): ENHRY, SYGVKD.

DNA for the CDR3: TGTGCCAGCTCACCACCCTCCAGGAACACTGAAGCTTTCTTT. Translated: CASSPPSRNTEAFF. This chain uses TRBV18 with TRBJ1-1; D is unclear. With 0 bases removed from V and 1 base from J, the gap between germline ends came to 6 bases. The CDR3 has 14 amino acids. The germline gives CDR1 KGHSH, CDR2 LQKENI.

This sequence joins TRBV5-6 and TRBJ1-6; D not certain. CDR1 is SGHDT, CDR2 YYEEEE, per germline. V lost 0 bases and J 9 bases, leaving 4 bases between the germline ends. CDR3 size: 12 residues. CDR3 sequence reads: CASSLGGSPLHF. DNA of the CDR3: TGTGCCAGCAGCTTGGGTGGTTCACCCCTCCACTTT.

This clone came up once. This sequence joins TRBV5-1 and TRBJ2-7; D possibly uses TRBD1 or TRBD2 (5 bases each). Germline V CDR1 and CDR2: SGHRS, YFSETQ. The CDR3 is 14 amino acids. The germline V and J ends were trimmed by 5 bases and 0 bases, with 12 bases remaining between them. In DNA form, the CDR3 reads TGCGCCAGCAGGGGGGACCCCCTCTCCTACGAGCAGTACTTC. As protein: CASRGDPLSYEQYF.

The V gene is TRBV3-1 (or the pseudogene TRBV3-2), the J gene TRBJ2-7; D perhaps matches TRBD1 (6 bases). This CDR3 spans 14 amino acids. V was clipped by 4 bases and J by 1 base, with 11 bases between them. The germline V gene has CDR1 LGHDT and CDR2 YNNKEL (reference sequence). The CDR3 DNA follows: TGTGCCAGCAGCCGAACCGGACAGTCCTACGAGCAGTACTTC. Protein: CASSRTGQSYEQYF.

This chain joins TRBV2 and TRBJ2-5, with D unresolved. The CDR3 is 11 amino acids. The V gene lost 6 bases and the J gene lost 2 bases, with 4 bases spanning the gap. The germline gives CDR1 SNHLY, CDR2 FYNNEI. The CDR3 here is CASRTQETQYF. CDR3 nucleotide sequence: TGTGCCAGCAGGACTCAAGAGACCCAGTACTTC. Variable domain in full (rest from reference TRBV2 and TRBJ2-5): EPEVTQTPSHQVTQMGQEVILRCVPISNHLYFYWYRQILGQKVEFLVSFYNNEISEKSEIFDDQFSVERPDGSNFTLKIRSTKLEDSAMYFCASRTQETQYFGPGTRLLVL.

V and J are TRBV27 and TRBJ1-4; the D is unclear. Germline CDR1 reads MNHEY; CDR2 reads SMNVEV (reference sequence). This CDR3 has 14 residues. V lost 8 bases and J 0 bases, leaving 10 bases between the germline ends. The CDR3 loop is CASRALATNEKLFF. The CDR3 coding sequence is TGTGCCAGCCGGGCACTTGCAACTAATGAAAAACTGTTTTTT.

This chain joins TRBV19 and TRBJ2-3; D remains ambiguous. Per the germline V gene, CDR1 is LNHDA and CDR2 is SQIVND (reference sequence). V dropped 4 bases and J dropped 1 base, with 3 bases sitting between them. The CDR3 consists of 12 residues. CDR3 DNA sequence: TGTGCCAGTAGTACCCGCACAGATACGCAGTATTTT. Amino acids: CASSTRTDTQYF.

The rearrangement uses TRBV5-1 and TRBJ2-1; a possible D gene is TRBD1 (6 bases). Per germline, CDR1 SGHRS and CDR2 YFSETQ. Between the trimmed V and J ends, which lost 3 bases and 4 bases, there was a span of 11 bases. The CDR3 sequence is 14 residues long. The CDR3 DNA sequence: TGCGCCAGCAGCTCAGGGGATGAATACAATGAGCAGTTCTTC. Its protein is CASSSGDEYNEQFF.

On this clone itself: At one of its ends the junction is not consistent with the germline gene, which may arise from a read error. In nucleotides, the CDR3 is TGTGCCAGCAGCTCCCATCTGACAGGGTCGAAAACCGGGGAGCTGTTTTTT. This codes for CASSSHLTGSKTGELFF. This sequence joins TRBV7-3 and TRBJ2-2; 7 positions agree with TRBD1. This CDR3 spans 17 amino acids. Germline-derived CDR1 and CDR2 are SGHTA and FQGTGA.

CDR3 bases: TGTGCCAGCAGCGACTTAACAGATACGCAGTATTTT. Amino acids: CASSDLTDTQYF. The chain joins TRBV7-9 to TRBJ2-3, with D unresolved. Trimming took 5 bases from V and 3 from J, leaving 6 bases between them. The CDR3 has 12 amino acids. Germline V gene data show CDR1 as SEHNR and CDR2 as FQNEAQ (reference sequence).

CDR3 in amino acids: CASRSGGQNRNEQFF. The CDR3 DNA is TGTGCCAGTAGAAGTGGGGGTCAGAACAGAAATGAGCAGTTCTTC. V is TRBV19 and J is TRBJ2-1; either TRBD1 or TRBD2 may supply D (5 bases each). V was trimmed by 6 bases and J by 7 bases, leaving 19 bases between them. Germline V gene lookup returns CDR1 LNHDA and CDR2 SQIVND (reference sequence). This CDR3 region has 15 residues.